Described below is a single T cell receptor (beta chain) sequence and its context. What it binds is not known. Germline CDR1 reads SGHRS; CDR2 reads YFSETQ. The V end lost 1 base, the J end lost 5 bases, and 18 bases lay between the germline ends. The CDR3 consists of 16 residues. The sample comes from a study of shared clonotypes between healthy human individuals. Study-level findings and limits: Shared clonotypes: 4.5% to 5% naive CD4, around 3.4% naive CD8, less than 2.5% memory CD4, over 0.3% memory CD8.

Data came from immunoSEQ multiplex PCR; TCRdb stores just in-frame clones and leaves some out. Of 700,000 or so clones detected, around 72% appear once; the ten largest clones hold approximately 2%. This clonotype was obtained from a woman in her thirties in good health. Sequencing input: memory CD4+ T cells sorted from blood. Subset denoted: CD45RA-negative fraction. The chain combines TRBV5-1 with TRBJ1-1; D is ambiguous. CDR3 in amino acids: CASSLTGSAEVTEAFF. In DNA form, the CDR3 reads TGCGCCAGCAGCTTGACGGGCTCCGCGGAGGTGACTGAAGCTTTCTTT.